This T cell receptor (beta chain) was documented in a study of T cells in Graves' hyperthyroidism and ophthalmopathy. Overall study results and limits: Blood also contained most expanded thyroid clonotypes above 0.001.

V lost 8 bases and J lost 6, with 20 bases in between. This CDR3 spans 15 amino acids. Each ophthalmopathy patient scored at least 3 on the Clinical Activity Score and at least 4 on NOSPECS grade, with duration under 3 months. Points on this clonotype: As yet, its antigen is unknown.

RNA transcripts were the template for amplifying TCR beta CDR3 regions. The HTBI primer set drove a first-round RT-PCR of the TCR CDR3. TCRdb reanalysed the multiplex PCR reads using MiXCR and keeps one entry per CDR3 protein. This table holds hundreds of thousands of distinct CDR3 sequences, about 14% found once. The specimen sequenced was blood. V gene TRBV12-3 or TRBV12-4 combines with J gene TRBJ2-1; D possibly matches TRBD1 or TRBD2 (5 bases each). The clonotype comes from a man in his forties or fifties with Graves' ophthalmopathy. CDR3 in amino acids: CASDGTSTNINEQFF. The CDR3 DNA reads TGTGCCAGCGACGGGACCTCCACTAATATCAATGAGCAGTTCTTC.